The text below deals with one T cell receptor beta chain. Its antigen remains unknown. The CDR3 is 15 residues long. V lost 4 bases, J lost 6 bases, and 6 bases stayed unmatched. The germline V gene encodes CDR1 MGHRA and CDR2 YSYEKL. This entry is derived from a study of siplizumab effects on memory and regulatory T cells. Study-wide findings and caveats: Unstimulated subsets captured only a minor fraction of alloreactive clones. Mappable alloreactive CD4+ clones came from Treg cells about 65% of the time on average with siplizumab, against 25% to 30% in controls. There appeared to be greater diversity in naive T cells than in memory cells, and naive T cells seemed major contributors to the alloresponse.

Data came from immunoSEQ multiplex PCR; TCRdb stores just in-frame clones and leaves some out. Among 100,000 or so clones listed, about 90% were seen once. The sample comprised Tregs sorted from blood. J is TRBJ2-7 and V is TRBV4-1; 13 bases fit TRBD2. This TCR came from a human donor in good health. The CDR3 DNA reads TGCGCCAGCAGCCCCGGACTAGCGGGAGACGTCGAGCAGTACTTC. This gives the protein CASSPGLAGDVEQYF.